The entry that follows covers one T cell receptor beta chain sequence. Measured with immunoSEQ multiplex PCR; TCRdb has only the in-frame clones, and not every one. The data contain under 250,000 clones, 80% of them seen just once; the ten biggest clones take up less than 6%. V dropped 6 bases and J dropped 0; count of bases not matched to a gene: 11. This CDR3 region has 17 residues. Germline V gene data show CDR1 as SEHNR and CDR2 as FQNEAQ (reference sequence). The sample is drawn from a study of blood T cell repertoires in COVID-19. Study-wide context: Donors in the United States, Italy and Spain gave samples during acute or convalescent COVID-19.

Input material: peripheral blood. The chain combines TRBV7-9 with TRBJ2-3; TRBD1 matches at 8 bases. The clonotype originates from a woman in her 70s with acute or convalescent COVID-19. In DNA form, the CDR3 reads TGTGCCAGCAGTGGATTCCGGGACAGGTCCAGCACAGATACGCAGTATTTT. This sequence encodes CASSGFRDRSSTDTQYF.